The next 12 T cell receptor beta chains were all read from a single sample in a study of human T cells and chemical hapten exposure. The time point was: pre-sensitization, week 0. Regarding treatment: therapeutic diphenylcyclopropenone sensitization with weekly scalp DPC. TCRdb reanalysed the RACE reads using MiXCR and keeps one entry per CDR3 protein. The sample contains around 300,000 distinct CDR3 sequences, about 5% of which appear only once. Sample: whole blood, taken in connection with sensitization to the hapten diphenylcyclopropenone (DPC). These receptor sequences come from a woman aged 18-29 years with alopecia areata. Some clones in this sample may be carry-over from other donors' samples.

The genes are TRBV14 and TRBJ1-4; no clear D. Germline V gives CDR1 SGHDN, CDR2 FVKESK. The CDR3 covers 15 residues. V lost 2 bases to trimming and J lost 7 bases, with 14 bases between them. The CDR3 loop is CASSQRTGGSEKLFF. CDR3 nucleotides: TGTGCCAGCAGCCAAAGGACGGGAGGCAGTGAAAAACTGTTTTTT.

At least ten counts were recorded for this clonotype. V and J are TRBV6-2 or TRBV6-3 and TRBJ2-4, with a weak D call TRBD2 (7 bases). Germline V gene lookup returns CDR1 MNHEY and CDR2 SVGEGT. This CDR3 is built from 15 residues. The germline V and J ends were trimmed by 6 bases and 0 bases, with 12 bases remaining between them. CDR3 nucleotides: TGTGCCAGCAGAGAGGGGGGGGTAGCCAAAAACATTCAGTACTTC. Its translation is CASREGGVAKNIQYF.

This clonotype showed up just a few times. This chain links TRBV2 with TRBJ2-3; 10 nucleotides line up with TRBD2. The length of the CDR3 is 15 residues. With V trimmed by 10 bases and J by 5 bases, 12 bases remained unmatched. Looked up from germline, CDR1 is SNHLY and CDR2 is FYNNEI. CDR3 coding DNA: TGTGCCAACTACCCTAGCGGGGGTTTTAGAGATACGCAGTATTTT. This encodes CANYPSGGFRDTQYF.

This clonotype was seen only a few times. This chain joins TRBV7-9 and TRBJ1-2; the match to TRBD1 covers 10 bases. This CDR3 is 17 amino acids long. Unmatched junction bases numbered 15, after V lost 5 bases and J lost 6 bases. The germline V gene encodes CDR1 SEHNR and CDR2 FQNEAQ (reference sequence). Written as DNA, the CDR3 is TGTGCCAGCAGCCGGATATCGGGACAGGGGTCGGGACATGGCTACACCTTC. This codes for CASSRISGQGSGHGYTF.

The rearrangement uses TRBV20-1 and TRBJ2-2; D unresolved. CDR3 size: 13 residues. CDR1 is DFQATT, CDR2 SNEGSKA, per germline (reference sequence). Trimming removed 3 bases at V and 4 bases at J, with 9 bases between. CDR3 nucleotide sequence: TGCAGTGCTAGTCTTTTCACCACCGGGGAGCTGTTTTTT. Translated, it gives CSASLFTTGELFF.

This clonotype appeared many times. CDR3 nucleotides: TGCGCCAGCACCTTAGGAGGGGGCAATTCACCCCTCCACTTT. This gives the protein CASTLGGGNSPLHF. The V and J genes are TRBV5-1 and TRBJ1-6; 7 nucleotides agree with TRBD1. V trimming: 6 bases; J trimming: 7 bases; junction bases outside the gene matches: 7. CDR3 size: 14 residues. Germline V gives CDR1 SGHRS, CDR2 YFSETQ.

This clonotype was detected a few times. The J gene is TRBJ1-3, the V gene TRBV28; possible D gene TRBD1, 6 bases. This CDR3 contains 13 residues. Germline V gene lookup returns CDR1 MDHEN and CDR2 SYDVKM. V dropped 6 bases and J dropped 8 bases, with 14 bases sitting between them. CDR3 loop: CASRADRRYTIYF. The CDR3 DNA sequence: TGTGCCAGCAGGGCCGACAGGAGGTACACCATATATTTT.

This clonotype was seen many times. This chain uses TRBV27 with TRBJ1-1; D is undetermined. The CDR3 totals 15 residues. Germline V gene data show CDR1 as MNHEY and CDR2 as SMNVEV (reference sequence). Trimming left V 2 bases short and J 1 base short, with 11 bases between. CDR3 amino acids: CASSLQQSPNTEAFF. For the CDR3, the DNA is TGTGCCAGCAGTTTACAGCAGAGCCCGAACACTGAAGCTTTCTTT.

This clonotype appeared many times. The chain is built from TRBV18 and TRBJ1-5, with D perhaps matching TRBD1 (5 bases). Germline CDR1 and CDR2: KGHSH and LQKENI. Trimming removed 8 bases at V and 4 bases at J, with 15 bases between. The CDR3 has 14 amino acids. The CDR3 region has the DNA TGTGCCAGCAGCCCCCCGGGGGGTAATCAGCCCCAGCATTTT. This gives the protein CASSPPGGNQPQHF.

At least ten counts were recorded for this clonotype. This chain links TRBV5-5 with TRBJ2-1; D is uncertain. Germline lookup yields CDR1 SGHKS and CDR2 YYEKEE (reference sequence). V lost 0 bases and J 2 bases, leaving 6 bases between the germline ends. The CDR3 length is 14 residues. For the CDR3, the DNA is TGTGCCAGCAGCTTGGACTACGCCTACAATGAGCAGTTCTTC. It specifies CASSLDYAYNEQFF. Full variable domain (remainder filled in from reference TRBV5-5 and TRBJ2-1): DAGVTQSPTHLIKTRGQQVTLRCSPISGHKSVSWYQQVLGQGPQFIFQYYEKEERGRGNFPDRFSARQFPNYSSELNVNALLLGDSALYLCASSLDYAYNEQFFGPGTRLTVL.

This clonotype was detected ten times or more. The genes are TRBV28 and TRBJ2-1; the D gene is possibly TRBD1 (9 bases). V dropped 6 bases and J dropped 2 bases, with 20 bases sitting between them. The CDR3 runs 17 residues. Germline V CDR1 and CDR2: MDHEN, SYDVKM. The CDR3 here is CASSGGGQGGPYNEQFF. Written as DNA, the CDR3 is TGTGCCAGCAGCGGGGGGGGACAGGGCGGCCCCTACAATGAGCAGTTCTTC.

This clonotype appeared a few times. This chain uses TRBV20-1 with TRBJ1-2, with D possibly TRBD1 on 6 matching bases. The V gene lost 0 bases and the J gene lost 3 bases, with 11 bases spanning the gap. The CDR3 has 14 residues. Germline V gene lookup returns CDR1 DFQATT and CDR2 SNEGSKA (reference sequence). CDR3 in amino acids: CSARDPTGYYGYTF. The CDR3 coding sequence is TGCAGTGCTAGAGATCCCACAGGGTACTATGGCTACACCTTC.